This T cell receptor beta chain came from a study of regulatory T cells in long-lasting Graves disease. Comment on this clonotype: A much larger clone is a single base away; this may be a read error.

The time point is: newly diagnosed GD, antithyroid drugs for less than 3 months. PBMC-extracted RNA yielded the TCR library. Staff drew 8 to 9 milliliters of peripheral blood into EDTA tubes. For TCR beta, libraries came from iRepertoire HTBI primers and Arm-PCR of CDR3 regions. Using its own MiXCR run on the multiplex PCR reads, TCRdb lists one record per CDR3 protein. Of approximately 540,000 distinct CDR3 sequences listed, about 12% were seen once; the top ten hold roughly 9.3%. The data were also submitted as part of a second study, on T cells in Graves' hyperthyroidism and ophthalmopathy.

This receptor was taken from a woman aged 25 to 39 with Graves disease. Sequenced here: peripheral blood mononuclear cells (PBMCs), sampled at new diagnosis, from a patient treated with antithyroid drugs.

CDR3 coding DNA: TGTGCCGGCAGCCGGATAGCCGGGACAGTCTACTATGGCTACACCTTC. Encoded protein: CAGSRIAGTVYYGYTF. The V call is TRBV27, the J call TRBJ1-2, with 7 bases that match TRBD1. Germline CDR1 reads MNHEY; CDR2 reads SMNVEV (reference sequence). The CDR3 has 16 amino acids.